Detailed here is one TCR beta chain. Its matching antigen is unknown. This sample stems from a study of shared clonotypes between healthy human individuals. Study findings and constraints: A few donors had about 5.1% of their naive CD4 clonotypes in common. Blood was the only sampled material, and tissue repertoires likely differ.

The investigators split CD4+ cells into a CD45RA+ naive subset and a CD45RA-negative memory subset. The CDR3 consists of 14 residues. Trimming took off 1 base at V and 3 bases at J, with 11 bases between the two ends. Germline loops: CDR1 SGHRS, CDR2 YFSETQ. TCRdb keeps only in-frame clones here, not all; method: immunoSEQ multiplex PCR. There are 2 million to 2.5 million clones in the sample; over 85% occur only once, and 0.36% lies in the top ten. This chain joins TRBV5-1 and TRBJ2-7; tentatively, D is TRBD1 or TRBD2 (7 bases each). This clonotype was sampled from a man younger than 30 in good health. Some clones in this sample may be carry-over from other donors' samples. The sequencing sample was made of naive CD4+ T cells from PBMCs. Subset: CD45RA+ positively selected. CDR3 DNA sequence: TGCGCCAGCAGCTTGACAGGGGACTACTACGAGCAGTACTTC. Encoded protein: CASSLTGDYYEQYF.